Described below is a single T cell receptor (beta chain) sequence and its context. Its target is not known. The repertoire was sequenced with immunoSEQ multiplex PCR; TCRdb's copy has only in-frame clones and lacks some. The profile shows 130,000 or so clones, roughly 90% of them singletons. The V gene lost 6 bases and the J gene lost 2 bases, with 10 bases spanning the gap. This CDR3 has 13 amino acids. These data originate in a study of T cell responses to AZD1222 COVID-19 vaccine. General observations from the study: Of the AZD1222 recipients, only 5 to 7 were seropositive at baseline.

Material: peripheral blood, obtained 28 days after the second AZD1222 dose. This sequence originates from an adult who received the AZD1222 COVID-19 vaccine. The V gene is TRBV12-3 or TRBV12-4, the J gene TRBJ1-2; D remains unclear. DNA for the CDR3: TGTGCCAGCAGCCTTCCACAGAACTATGGCTACACCTTC. This codes for CASSLPQNYGYTF.